Shown below are 13 T cell receptor beta chains from a single sample sequenced in a study of CD8 T cells in ankylosing spondylitis. The study's findings and limits: There was a TCR beta motif, made of eight highly homologous variants, that appeared characteristic of ankylosing spondylitis blood.

Each CDR3 protein gets one entry after TCRdb re-called the 5' RACE reads with MiXCR. Of about 540,000 distinct CDR3 sequences in the sample, roughly 13% were seen once. Antigen specificity for these receptors is unknown. The sample was blood, either unsorted or a sorted T cell fraction (not recorded which). These TCRs come from a male donor with ankylosing spondylitis.

The chain employs TRBV24-1 and TRBJ2-1; D is undetermined. The CDR3 is made up of 15 amino acids. V was trimmed by 2 bases and J by 8 bases, leaving 15 bases between them. Germline CDR1 is KGHDR and CDR2 is SFDVKD. CDR3 bases: TGTGCCACCAGTGATTCCACCCCGGGTAGCCATGAGCAGTTCTTC. As protein: CATSDSTPGSHEQFF.

V is TRBV5-1 and J is TRBJ2-3, with 7 bases that match TRBD1. CDR1 is SGHRS, CDR2 YFSETQ, per germline. Trimming cost V 4 bases and J 2 bases; bases outside gene matches: 10. This CDR3 spans 16 amino acids. The CDR3 region is CASSPNPGQLTDTQYF. DNA of the CDR3: TGCGCCAGCAGCCCGAACCCGGGACAGCTCACAGATACGCAGTATTTT. Looking up the rest from reference TRBV5-1 and TRBJ2-3 gives the full variable domain: KAGVTQTPRYLIKTRGQQVTLSCSPISGHRSVSWYQQTPGQGLQFLFEYFSETQRNKGNFPGRFSGRQFSNSRSEMNVSTLELGDSALYLCASSPNPGQLTDTQYFGPGTRLTVL.

Points on this clonotype: An end of the junction differs from the germline gene, which may be a read error. This chain links TRBV12-3 or TRBV12-4 with TRBJ2-6; possible D gene TRBD2, 6 bases. The CDR3 contains 18 residues. CDR3 nucleotide sequence: TGTGCCCGCAGTTTAGTTCTAATACTAGCCTCCGGGGCCAACGTCCTGACTTTC. Its protein product is CARSLVLILASGANVLTF.

There are a few counts of this clonotype. The genes are TRBV7-9 and TRBJ2-1; D not resolved. V lost 5 bases, J lost 0 bases, and 8 bases lay in between. CDR1 and CDR2 (germline): SEHNR, FQNEAQ (reference sequence). The CDR3 extends over 14 amino acids. The CDR3 here is CASSRLPSYNEQFF. The CDR3 region has the DNA TGTGCCAGCAGCCGACTCCCCTCCTACAATGAGCAGTTCTTC.

This clonotype was observed at least ten times. The chain joins TRBV7-2 to TRBJ2-7, with 10 bases lining up with TRBD1. CDR3 length: 15 amino acids. Per germline, CDR1 SGHTA and CDR2 FQGNSA. The V gene end was trimmed by 10 bases and the J gene end by 0 bases; junction bases not matched to a gene: 9. For the CDR3, the DNA is TGTGCCACTACCGGGACAGGGGATCTCTCCTACGAGCAGTACTTC. Translation: CATTGTGDLSYEQYF.

The sample holds many counts of this clonotype. The J gene is TRBJ2-3, the V gene TRBV5-1; D may match TRBD1 or TRBD2 (6 bases each). Trimming took off 3 bases at V and 11 bases at J, with 13 bases between the two ends. The CDR3 sequence is 12 residues long. Germline V gene lookup returns CDR1 SGHRS and CDR2 YFSETQ. In nucleotides, the CDR3 is TGCGCCAGCAGCTCGGAGGGGGTGGTGCAGTATTTT. As protein: CASSSEGVVQYF.

In nucleotides, the CDR3 is TGCAGTGCTACCGACAGGGGGCGGGAGACCCAGTACTTC. It codes for CSATDRGRETQYF. The chain joins TRBV20-1 to TRBJ2-5, with 10 bases lining up with TRBD1. The CDR3 has 13 amino acids. The germline CDR1 and CDR2 sequences are DFQATT and SNEGSKA (reference sequence). J lost 5 bases, V lost 4 bases, and 4 bases had no gene match.

This clonotype was observed a handful of times. J is TRBJ1-1 and V is TRBV6-1; possibly TRBD1 for D (6 bases). Deletions cut 6 bases from V and 0 bases from J, with 17 bases between. In germline, CDR1 is MNHNS, CDR2 SASEGT. The CDR3 has 16 residues. The CDR3 region is CASRISGQKLNTEAFF. CDR3 nucleotides: TGTGCCAGCAGAATAAGCGGACAGAAATTGAACACTGAAGCTTTCTTT.

This sequence joins TRBV20-1 and TRBJ2-5, with 8 bases that match TRBD1. Germline lookup yields CDR1 DFQATT and CDR2 SNEGSKA (reference sequence). With V trimmed by 4 bases and J by 4 bases, 2 bases remained unmatched. This CDR3 contains 12 residues. The CDR3 coding sequence is TGCAGTGCTATACAGGGGGGAGAGACCCAGTACTTC. This encodes CSAIQGGETQYF.

Only a few counts were recorded for this clonotype. This sequence joins TRBV20-1 and TRBJ1-4; 11 bases line up with TRBD1. The CDR3 runs 18 residues. The J segment lost 4 bases and the V segment lost 5 bases, leaving 15 bases of the junction unmatched. CDR1 is DFQATT and CDR2 is SNEGSKA in the germline V gene (reference sequence). The CDR3 coding sequence is TGCAGTGCTGCCCCCGGGACAGGGGGTCCTTTTGGTAATGAAAAACTGTTTTTT. Amino acids: CSAAPGTGGPFGNEKLFF.

The table lists this clonotype with many counts. The chain employs TRBV12-3 or TRBV12-4 and TRBJ2-5; TRBD2 agrees at 8 bases. V trimming: 6 bases; J trimming: 1 base; junction bases outside the gene matches: 1. The CDR3 consists of 13 residues. This CDR3 is CASSGTSQETQYF. The CDR3 nucleotides read TGTGCCAGCAGCGGGACTAGCCAAGAGACCCAGTACTTC.

The rearrangement joins TRBV12-3 or TRBV12-4 to TRBJ2-7, with 7 bases that match TRBD2. This CDR3 has 13 amino acids. V lost 11 bases and J lost 3; bases outside the gene matches: 10. In DNA form, the CDR3 reads TGTGCCGGGGGGGACTATTGCAACTACGAGCAGTACGTC. This codes for CAGGDYCNYEQYV.

The rearrangement links TRBV11-2 to TRBJ1-4; TRBD1 is a possible D gene (6 bases). Germline V CDR1 and CDR2: SGHAT, FQNNGV. The CDR3 has 16 amino acids. V was trimmed by 7 bases and J by 8 bases, leaving 23 bases between them. The CDR3 loop is CASNSYTGRVEEKLFF. Here the CDR3 DNA reads TGTGCCAGCAACTCGTATACAGGGCGGGTTGAGGAAAAACTGTTTTTT.